The 15 T cell receptor beta chains presented below share a single source sample, sequenced in a study of T-cell reconstitution after alpha-beta-depleted transplantation in children. Researchers prepared the TCRbeta library using unique molecular identifiers, the study reports. TCRdb itself ran the PCR reads through MiXCR, one entry per CDR3 protein. The sample lists hundreds of thousands of distinct CDR3 sequences, roughly 10% occurring once. The sample consisted of peripheral blood, taken 180 days after TCRalphabeta/CD19-depleted stem cell transplant. Every receptor here comes from a male patient aged 2 to 10 who had a stem cell transplant for chronic granulomatous disease, so the T cells may come from the graft donor.

This clonotype was seen at least ten times. The chain employs TRBV25-1 and TRBJ1-1; 7 bases map to TRBD1. In germline, CDR1 is MGHDK, CDR2 SYGVNS. The CDR3 consists of 15 residues. With V trimmed by 2 bases and J by 3 bases, 6 bases remained unmatched. CDR3 nucleotides: TGTGCCAGCAGTGAAGAGACAGGGTCGTACACTGAAGCTTTCTTT. Amino acids: CASSEETGSYTEAFF.

This clonotype was found many times. The V call is TRBV28, the J call TRBJ1-2, with unresolved D. Germline loops: CDR1 MDHEN, CDR2 SYDVKM. Deletions cut 6 bases from V and 7 bases from J, with 21 bases between. The CDR3 has 15 residues. The DNA of the CDR3 is TGTGCCAGCAGCTTACCTCTGGGTAGGGTCTCTGGCTACACCTTC. This sequence encodes CASSLPLGRVSGYTF.

The sample holds many counts of this clonotype. The CDR3 DNA is TGTGCCAGCAGCCGACAGATCTTGAGAGGCGAGCAGTACTTC. Encoded protein: CASSRQILRGEQYF. This chain uses TRBV7-2 with TRBJ2-7, with D perhaps TRBD1 (5 bases). Germline CDR1 SGHTA, CDR2 FQGNSA. This CDR3 comprises 14 residues. Trimming left V 5 bases short and J 6 bases short, with 17 bases between.

The table lists this clonotype with a few counts. The chain links TRBV14 to TRBJ2-2; D uncertain. Germline V gives CDR1 SGHDN, CDR2 FVKESK. The CDR3 has 17 amino acids. The germline V and J ends were trimmed by 3 bases and 6 bases, with 20 bases remaining between them. The DNA of the CDR3 is TGTGCCAGCAGCCATGAGTCCGGAGCGTTCGTTCCCGGGGAGCTGTTTTTT. It encodes CASSHESGAFVPGELFF. Full variable domain (rest looked up from reference TRBV14 and TRBJ2-2): EAGVTQFPSHSVIEKGQTVTLRCDPISGHDNLYWYRRVMGKEIKFLLHFVKESKQDESGMPNNRFLAERTGGTYSTLKVQPAELEDSGVYFCASSHESGAFVPGELFFGEGSRLTVL.

This clonotype was picked up many times. V is TRBV7-2 and J is TRBJ2-2; possibly TRBD2 for D (7 bases). Germline V CDR1 and CDR2: SGHTA, FQGNSA. The CDR3 covers 15 residues. Trimming took 0 bases from V and 5 from J, leaving 10 bases between them. This chain's CDR3 is CASSLAGGPTGELFF. In DNA, the CDR3 is TGTGCCAGCAGCTTAGCGGGGGGGCCTACCGGGGAGCTGTTTTTT.

This clonotype came up many times. This chain uses TRBV7-8 with TRBJ2-7, with D perhaps matching TRBD2 (6 bases). The CDR3 is 14 amino acids. The germline V gene has CDR1 SGHVS and CDR2 FQNEAQ. V was cut by 1 base and J by 7 bases, with 14 bases left in between. In DNA, the CDR3 is TGTGCCAGCAGCTTAGTGGGGCCGGCGGGAGAGCAGTACTTC. Residues: CASSLVGPAGEQYF.

This clonotype was detected many times. The genes are TRBV4-1 and TRBJ2-3; the match to TRBD2 covers 12 bases. The CDR3 runs 17 residues. Germline CDR1 MGHRA, CDR2 YSYEKL. The J segment lost 4 bases and the V segment lost 1 base, leaving 6 bases of the junction unmatched. CDR3 nucleotide sequence: TGCGCCAGCAGCCAAGGGAAGACTAGCGGGGGCGCAGATACGCAGTATTTT. This encodes CASSQGKTSGGADTQYF.

The sample holds a few counts of this clonotype. This sequence joins TRBV11-3 and TRBJ2-2; possible D gene TRBD1, 5 bases. CDR3 length equals 17 residues. Germline V gene sequence: CDR1 SGHNT, CDR2 YENEEA. Trimming pared 5 bases from V and 6 bases from J, leaving 22 bases between. The DNA of the CDR3 is TGTGCCAGCAGCCGCGGCCCCAGTGGGGCTTATCCCGGGGAGCTGTTTTTT. It specifies CASSRGPSGAYPGELFF. Full variable domain (outside the CDR3, taken from reference TRBV11-3 and TRBJ2-2): EAGVVQSPRYKIIEKKQPVAFWCNPISGHNTLYWYLQNLGQGPELLIRYENEEAVDDSQLPKDRFSAERLKGVDSTLKIQPAELGDSAVYLCASSRGPSGAYPGELFFGEGSRLTVL.

The sample holds many counts of this clonotype. The genes are TRBV12-3 or TRBV12-4 and TRBJ2-3; TRBD2 matches 11 bases. The CDR3 spans 14 residues. V was clipped by 7 bases and J by 10 bases; unmatched bases: 10. CDR3 DNA sequence: TGTGCCAGCAACCTTAGCGGGAGGGCCTTGGCGCAGTATTTT. It specifies CASNLSGRALAQYF.

The table lists this clonotype with many counts. The V call is TRBV7-7, the J call TRBJ2-5; 10 bases fit TRBD2. CDR1 is SSHAT and CDR2 is FNYEAQ in the germline V gene (reference sequence). The CDR3 spans 19 residues. V shed 5 bases and J 4 bases; nucleotides not matched to a gene: 19. The CDR3 region is CASSPHKGTSDLGGETQYF. As DNA, the CDR3 is TGTGCCAGCAGCCCCCACAAAGGGACTAGCGACCTCGGGGGAGAGACCCAGTACTTC.

This clonotype was seen many times. The chain uses TRBV11-2 and TRBJ2-7, with D unresolved. The CDR3 contains 11 residues. Trimming took off 5 bases at V and 5 bases at J, with 7 bases between the two ends. Germline CDR1 is SGHAT and CDR2 is FQNNGV. The CDR3 DNA follows: TGTGCCAGCAGCCTTGTCAACGAGCAGTACTTC. This sequence encodes CASSLVNEQYF.

This clonotype was detected many times. This rearrangement joins TRBV20-1 to TRBJ2-7; D is ambiguous. The CDR3 consists of 14 residues. Germline values: CDR1 DFQATT, CDR2 SNEGSKA (reference sequence). V was clipped by 5 bases and J by 3 bases, with 17 bases between them. CDR3 residues: CSAPVRSALYEQYF. The CDR3 DNA follows: TGCAGTGCTCCTGTCAGGTCAGCCCTCTACGAGCAGTACTTC.

This clonotype was counted many times. This chain joins TRBV29-1 and TRBJ2-1; D tentatively fits TRBD1 or TRBD2 (5 bases each). Trimming took off 4 bases at V and 1 base at J, with 17 bases between the two ends. The CDR3 length is 16 residues. Germline-derived CDR1 and CDR2 are SQVTM and ANQGSEA. CDR3 in DNA: TGCAGCGTTGTAGGGGCTAGCTCCTTATCCTACAATGAGCAGTTCTTC. The encoded protein is CSVVGASSLSYNEQFF.

This clonotype was counted at least ten times. The J gene is TRBJ2-4, the V gene TRBV7-2, with D unclear. The CDR3 consists of 16 residues. The V gene lost 1 base and the J gene lost 1 base, with 11 bases spanning the gap. CDR1 SGHTA and CDR2 FQGNSA come from the germline V gene. The CDR3 DNA is TGTGCCAGCAGCTTAGTTGGAGTGGGCGCCAAAAACATTCAGTACTTC. This sequence encodes CASSLVGVGAKNIQYF.

CDR3 DNA sequence: TGTGCCAGCAGCATCCCGGGACTGCAATACAATGAGCAGTTCTTC. Amino acid sequence: CASSIPGLQYNEQFF. This chain uses TRBV27 with TRBJ2-1; TRBD2 might be the D (6 bases). CDR1 MNHEY and CDR2 SMNVEV come from the germline V gene (reference sequence). Trimming pared 6 bases from V and 4 bases from J, leaving 16 bases between. This CDR3 has 15 residues.